A selection of T cell receptor beta chains follows, all from one sample in a study of blood T cell repertoires in COVID-19. The protocol was immunoSEQ multiplex PCR, while the TCRdb copy is restricted to in-frame clones and leaves out a portion. This repertoire shows about 190,000 clones, around 80% found once; its top ten account for 9.5% to 15%. The specimen sequenced was peripheral blood. The source of these receptors is a woman in her forties or fifties with acute or convalescent COVID-19. CDR3s include the opening cysteine and the closing phenylalanine or tryptophan. A D gene is named only where the DNA matches it firmly. Rows give clone size only sometimes, using once, few, many, or a class for an expanded clone.

V gene	D gene	J gene	clone size	CDR3 DNA	CDR3 protein
TRBV19	TRBD1	TRBJ2-7	-	TGTGCCAGTAGGACACAGGGGTCCTACGAGCAGTACTTC	CASRTQGSYEQYF
TRBV5-1	-	TRBJ1-3	-	TGCGCCAGCAGCCCCGAAGCGTCTGGAAACACCATATATTTT	CASSPEASGNTIYF
TRBV7-7	-	TRBJ2-3	-	TGTGCCAGCAGCCGGGGCCCGGAGGGGACAGATACGCAGTATTTT	CASSRGPEGTDTQYF
TRBV6-4	TRBD2	TRBJ2-1	-	TGTGCCAGCAGTGTCTTCTCCGGGACTAGGCAATACAATGAGCAGTTCTTC	CASSVFSGTRQYNEQFF
TRBV4-1	-	TRBJ2-4	-	TGCGCCAGCAGCCCGGGGTCTCAGGGGTCCAAAAACATTCAGTACTTC	CASSPGSQGSKNIQYF
TRBV9	-	TRBJ2-7	-	TGTGCCAGCAGCAGAGGCCTACCACACTACGAGCAGTACTTC	CASSRGLPHYEQYF
TRBV24-1	-	TRBJ2-3	-	TGTGCCACCAGTGACCCGGGGTCTAGCACAGATACGCAGTATTTT	CATSDPGSSTDTQYF
TRBV6-6	TRBD1	TRBJ2-3	-	TGTGCCAGCAGTTCCCTGGGACAGGGGGCGGGGAATACGCAGTATTTT	CASSSLGQGAGNTQYF
TRBV5-5	-	TRBJ1-1	-	TGTGCCAGCAGCCTCTCAATACGCGGCGCTGAAGCTTTCTTT	CASSLSIRGAEAFF
TRBV6-5	-	TRBJ1-2	few	TGTGCCAGCCAACAAGGAGGATATGGCTACACCTTC	CASQQGGYGYTF
TRBV12-3/TRBV12-4	-	TRBJ2-7	-	TGTGCCAGCAGTTTGGCTAGCGTATACGAGCAGTACTTC	CASSLASVYEQYF
TRBV5-1	TRBD2	TRBJ2-7	-	TGCGCCAGCAGCTCCCGACTAGCGGGAGGGCCGGTCGAGCAGTACTTC	CASSSRLAGGPVEQYF
TRBV3-1/TRBV3-2	TRBD2	TRBJ2-7	-	TGTGCCAGCAGCCAAGCTCAAACGGGGGGGAGGCTTGGCGAGCAGTACTTC	CASSQAQTGGRLGEQYF
TRBV28	TRBD2	TRBJ2-2	-	TGTGCCAGCAGTCCCACTTTAGGGGAGGGAGCGAACACCGGGGAGCTGTTTTTT	CASSPTLGEGANTGELFF
TRBV2	-	TRBJ1-2	-	TGTGCCAGCAGTGAGCAGGGCCCTAAATTGGGCTACACCTTC	CASSEQGPKLGYTF